This T cell receptor (beta chain) was obtained from a study of T-cell memory formation after mild COVID-19. Study-level information: TCR clustering was largely donor specific. Study results and limitations: CD8+ contracting clones occupied EMRA, while CD4+ ones occupied mainly CM and EM. Specificity for SARS-CoV-2 was not confirmed among the second-wave clones peaking on day 37.

Germline CDR1 and CDR2: SQVTM and ANQGSEA. CDR3 size: 13 residues. The V gene lost 1 base and the J gene lost 7 bases, with 13 bases spanning the gap. It was 5'RACE with constant-segment primers that produced the TCR alpha and TCR beta cDNA libraries, which carried sample barcodes and UMIs. Via MiXCR, TCRdb re-called the 5' RACE reads, giving one row per CDR3 protein. The table records hundreds of thousands of distinct CDR3 sequences, 16% of them present only once. As concerns this clonotype: Antigen: not known.

Sequencing was performed on PBMCs or a T cell subset sorted from them (not recorded which). The sequence derives from a man aged 18-30 years who had mild COVID-19 (a few samples of this study predate the infection). Cell type and time point are not known. The chain recombines TRBV29-1 with TRBJ1-2; D remains unclear. CDR3 in DNA: TGCAGCGTTGAAGGGGGAGCCCAGAGTGGCTACACCTTC. It is translated as CSVEGGAQSGYTF. Combining the CDR3 with reference TRBV29-1 and TRBJ1-2 gives the whole variable domain SAVISQKPSRDICQRGTSLTIQCQVDSQVTMMFWYRQQPGQSLTLIATANQGSEATYESGFVIDKFPISRPNLTFSTLTVSNMSPEDSSIYLCSVEGGAQSGYTFGSGTRLTVV.